This TCR beta chain was found in a study of cytomegalovirus exposure and HLA in healthy donors. The study, taken as a whole, reports: For TCR beta chains, V- and J-gene trimming was later linked to a missense DCLRE1C variant.

Regarding this clone: Its antigen is undetermined.

Both 60 Vbeta primers and 13 Jbeta primers went into the PCR. The protocol was immunoSEQ multiplex PCR, while the TCRdb copy is restricted to in-frame clones and leaves out a portion. The sample includes over 200,000 clones, 70% to 90% seen only once; the top ten take 1% to 1.5%. The sequencing input was PBMCs. This TCR derives from a human donor in good health.

CDR3 region: CASNRLAGNQETQYF. In DNA, the CDR3 is TGTGCCAGCAACCGACTAGCAGGCAACCAAGAGACCCAGTACTTC. The chain is built from TRBV2 and TRBJ2-5; 7 bases map to TRBD2. This CDR3 contains 15 residues. Germline CDR1 is SNHLY and CDR2 is FYNNEI. Trimming took 7 bases from V and 0 from J; bases not matched to a gene: 8.